This TCR beta chain is drawn from a study of shared clonotypes between healthy human individuals. For the study at large: Plates per donor: three CD4 naive, three CD4 memory, two CD8 naive, one CD8 memory. Study-wide results and caveats: Sampling was confined to blood; repertoires within tissues likely differ.

To note about this clone: The antigen is undetermined.

The V and J ends lost 0 bases and 4 bases, in that order; junction bases with no gene match: 10. Germline lookup yields CDR1 LGHNA and CDR2 YSLEER. CDR3 size: 17 residues. The repertoire was sequenced with immunoSEQ multiplex PCR; TCRdb's copy has only in-frame clones and lacks some. Seen here are roughly 2 million clones, approximately 95% observed once, and the top ten hold more than 0.1%. The material sequenced was naive CD4+ T cells sorted from blood. The subset is: CD45RA+ positively selected. The sequence was obtained from a man aged 18 to 29 in good health. The gene calls are TRBV4-3 and TRBJ2-7; 9 bases align to TRBD2. This CDR3 reads CASSQDETGLAFYEQYF. In DNA form, the CDR3 reads TGCGCCAGCAGCCAAGATGAAACAGGACTAGCGTTTTACGAGCAGTACTTC.